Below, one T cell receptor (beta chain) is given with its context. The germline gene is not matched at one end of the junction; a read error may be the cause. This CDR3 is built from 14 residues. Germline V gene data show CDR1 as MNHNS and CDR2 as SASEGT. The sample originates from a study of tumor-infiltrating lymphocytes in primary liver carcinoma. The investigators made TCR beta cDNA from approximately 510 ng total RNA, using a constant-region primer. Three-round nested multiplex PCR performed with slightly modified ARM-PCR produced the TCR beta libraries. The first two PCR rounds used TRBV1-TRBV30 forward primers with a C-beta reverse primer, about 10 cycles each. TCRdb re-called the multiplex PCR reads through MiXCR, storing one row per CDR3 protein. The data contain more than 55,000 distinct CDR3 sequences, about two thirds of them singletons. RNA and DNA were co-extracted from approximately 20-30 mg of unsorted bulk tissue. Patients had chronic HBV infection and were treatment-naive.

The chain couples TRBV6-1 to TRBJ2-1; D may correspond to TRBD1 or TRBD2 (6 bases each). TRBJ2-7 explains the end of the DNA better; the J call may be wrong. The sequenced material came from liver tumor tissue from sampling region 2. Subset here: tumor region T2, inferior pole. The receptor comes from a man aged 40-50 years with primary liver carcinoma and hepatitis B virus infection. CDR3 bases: TGTGTCAGCAGTGATAGGGGGGTGGTGAATGAGCAGTACTTC. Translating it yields CVSSDRGVVNEQYF.